This TCR beta chain is from a study of CD8 T cells in Susac syndrome. General study results and limits: By the study's own acknowledgment, its TCR sequencing and HLA analysis included relatively few individuals.

Negative isolation was applied to CD8+ and CD4+ T cells, and FACS enrichment was applied to TEMRA cells. The junction had 6 bases not matched to a gene; V was cut back by 4 bases and J by 2 bases. This CDR3 spans 14 amino acids. Germline CDR1 reads SQVTM; CDR2 reads ANQGSEA. Reverse transcription of roughly 0.5 to 1 ug RNA was carried out with random hexamers. TCRdb independently ran MiXCR on the immunoSEQ multiplex PCR reads; one entry per CDR3 protein. The repertoire holds some 260,000 distinct CDR3 sequences, approximately 81% seen once, with about 0.11% in the top ten. About this clonotype itself: Its specificity is unknown.

Sequenced material: CD8+ T cells from PBMCs. The genes are TRBV29-1 and TRBJ2-7, with 9 bases lining up with TRBD1. The source of this sequence is a human donor with multiple sclerosis. This chain's CDR3 is CSVVRDREPYEQYF. For the CDR3, the DNA is TGCAGCGTTGTAAGGGACAGGGAACCCTACGAGCAGTACTTC.